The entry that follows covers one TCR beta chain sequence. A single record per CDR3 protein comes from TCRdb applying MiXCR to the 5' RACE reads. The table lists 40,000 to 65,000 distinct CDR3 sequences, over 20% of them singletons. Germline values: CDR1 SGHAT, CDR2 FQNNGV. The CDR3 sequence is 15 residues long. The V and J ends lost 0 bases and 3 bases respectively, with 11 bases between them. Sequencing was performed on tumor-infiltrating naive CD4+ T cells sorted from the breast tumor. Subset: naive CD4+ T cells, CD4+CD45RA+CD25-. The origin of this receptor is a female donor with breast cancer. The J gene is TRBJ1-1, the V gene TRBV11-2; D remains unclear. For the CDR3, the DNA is TGTGCCAGCAGCTTAGACGGCGATGGGGACACTGAAGCTTTCTTT. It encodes CASSLDGDGDTEAFF.